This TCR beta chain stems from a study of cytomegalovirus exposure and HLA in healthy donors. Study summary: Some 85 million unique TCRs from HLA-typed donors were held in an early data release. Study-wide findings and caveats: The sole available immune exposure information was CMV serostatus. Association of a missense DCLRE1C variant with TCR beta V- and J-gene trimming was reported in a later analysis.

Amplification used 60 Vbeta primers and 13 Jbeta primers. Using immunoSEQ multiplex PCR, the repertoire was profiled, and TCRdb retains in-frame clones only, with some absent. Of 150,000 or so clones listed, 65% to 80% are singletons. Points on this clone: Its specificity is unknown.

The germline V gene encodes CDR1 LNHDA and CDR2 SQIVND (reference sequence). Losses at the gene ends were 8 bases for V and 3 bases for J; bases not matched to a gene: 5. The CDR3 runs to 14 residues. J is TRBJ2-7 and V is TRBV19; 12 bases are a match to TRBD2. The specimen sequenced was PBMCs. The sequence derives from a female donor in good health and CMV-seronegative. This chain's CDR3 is CASRLAGENYEQYF. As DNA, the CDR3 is TGTGCCAGTCGACTAGCGGGAGAGAACTACGAGCAGTACTTC.